Below, 4 T cell receptor beta chains from the same sample are listed, as sequenced in a study of control samples from healthy donors and cancer patients. Generated by immunoSEQ multiplex PCR, the TCRdb table keeps only in-frame clones and is missing some. The table records fewer than 300,000 clones, over 75% of them present only once. Sequenced material: PBMCs. The receptors shown here come from a woman aged 55 to 70 with lung cancer.

This clone came up a few times. The rearrangement joins TRBV10-3 to TRBJ2-1; 13 bases align to TRBD2. Per germline, CDR1 ENHRY and CDR2 SYGVKD. Unmatched junction bases numbered 7, after V lost 4 bases and J lost 7 bases. The CDR3 length is 16 residues. In DNA, the CDR3 is TGTGCCATCAGTGTTACTAGCGGGGGGGCCGGGAATGAGCAGTTCTTC. Its protein product is CAISVTSGGAGNEQFF.

The chain has TRBV12-3 or TRBV12-4 and TRBJ1-2; D unclear. The CDR3 has 13 residues. The V gene lost 10 bases and the J gene lost 1 base, with 13 bases spanning the gap. The chain's CDR3 is CATQFGNNYGYTF. As DNA, the CDR3 is TGTGCCACCCAATTCGGGAATAACTATGGCTACACCTTC.

V usage is TRBV10-3 and J usage is TRBJ2-5; TRBD1 is a possible D gene (6 bases). Trimming left V 10 bases short and J 4 bases short, with 19 bases between. Germline V gene lookup returns CDR1 ENHRY and CDR2 SYGVKD. The CDR3 has 14 residues. The chain's CDR3 is CATTTDRTTETQYF. In nucleotides, the CDR3 is TGTGCCACCACTACGGACAGAACGACAGAGACCCAGTACTTC.

The chain recombines TRBV3-1 (or the pseudogene TRBV3-2) with TRBJ1-2, with TRBD1 as a possible D gene (6 bases). This CDR3 contains 16 residues. Germline V gene sequence: CDR1 LGHDT, CDR2 YNNKEL (reference sequence). V was clipped by 1 base and J by 6 bases, with 18 bases between them. The CDR3 DNA is TGTGCCAGCAGCCAAGGGGAATTCGGGGGGGCTAATGGCTACACCTTC. It encodes CASSQGEFGGANGYTF.